Each of the 25 T cell receptor beta chains below was sequenced from the same sample in a study of T cell responses to AZD1222 COVID-19 vaccine. Generated by immunoSEQ multiplex PCR, the TCRdb table keeps only in-frame clones and is missing some. This sample carries about 140,000 clones, about 87% of them seen once, and the ten largest clones take 5% to 6.5%. The sequencing here drew on peripheral blood, taken on day 0 of AZD1222 vaccination. The source of these receptors is an adult in good health.

The V and J genes are TRBV6-5 and TRBJ2-1; the D gene is possibly TRBD1 (5 bases). V was trimmed by 8 bases and J by 8 bases, leaving 13 bases between them. Germline loops: CDR1 MNHEY, CDR2 SVGAGI. The CDR3 covers 12 residues. This chain's CDR3 is CASGSTVDEQFF. The DNA for the CDR3 is TGTGCCAGCGGATCGACAGTCGATGAGCAGTTCTTC.

The chain recombines TRBV19 with TRBJ2-7; D is ambiguous. The germline V gene encodes CDR1 LNHDA and CDR2 SQIVND (reference sequence). Trimming took off 6 bases at V and 4 bases at J, with 13 bases between the two ends. The CDR3 is made up of 13 amino acids. For the CDR3, the DNA is TGTGCCAGTAGCCTCCTGGTCTGGTACGAGCAGTACTTC. Amino acids: CASSLLVWYEQYF.

CDR3 nucleotide sequence: TGCAGTGCTAGTCAAAGAGCGGGAGGGCCGGGCACCGGGGAGCTGTTTTTT. Translated: CSASQRAGGPGTGELFF. This chain uses TRBV20-1 with TRBJ2-2; the match to TRBD2 covers 10 bases. V shed 3 bases, J shed 4 bases, and the junction held 11 bases outside the gene matches. The CDR3 length is 17 residues. Germline CDR1 DFQATT, CDR2 SNEGSKA (reference sequence).

V usage is TRBV6-5 and J usage is TRBJ2-7, with 8 bases fitting TRBD2. The trim removed 2 bases at V and 0 bases at J, leaving 3 bases unmatched. The CDR3 consists of 15 residues. Germline V gene lookup returns CDR1 MNHEY and CDR2 SVGAGI. Here the CDR3 reads CASSYGLAGSYEQYF. The CDR3 region has the DNA TGTGCCAGCAGTTACGGGCTAGCGGGCTCCTACGAGCAGTACTTC.

This clone was seen just once. J is TRBJ1-3 and V is TRBV11-3; D may be TRBD1 (5 bases). Deletions cut 5 bases from V and 2 bases from J, with 25 bases between. The CDR3 has 19 residues. Germline V gene sequence: CDR1 SGHNT, CDR2 YENEEA. This CDR3 reads CASSRWETVTFTTGNTIYF. The CDR3 DNA reads TGTGCCAGCAGCCGGTGGGAGACAGTAACGTTTACTACTGGAAACACCATATATTTT.

This clone appeared once. CDR3 in amino acids: CASSSQGLIYNEQFF. In DNA, the CDR3 is TGTGCCAGCAGTTCCCAGGGTTTGATTTACAATGAGCAGTTCTTC. This chain joins TRBV6-5 and TRBJ2-1, with D possibly TRBD1 on 5 matching bases. The CDR3 totals 15 residues. The germline V and J ends were trimmed by 4 bases and 4 bases, with 14 bases remaining between them. The germline V gene encodes CDR1 MNHEY and CDR2 SVGAGI.

The CDR3 sequence is CSVDTFCSGNTIYF. The CDR3 DNA reads as TGCAGCGTTGATACGTTCTGCTCTGGAAACACCATATATTTT. V is TRBV29-1 and J is TRBJ1-3; D gene unclear. Germline CDR1 reads SQVTM; CDR2 reads ANQGSEA. The CDR3 contains 14 residues. Trimming removed 3 bases at V and 0 bases at J, with 9 bases between.

The chain is built from TRBV14 and TRBJ2-5, with a possible D match to TRBD2 (6 bases). V lost 4 bases and J 4 bases, leaving 10 bases between the germline ends. Germline CDR1 is SGHDN and CDR2 is FVKESK. The CDR3 runs 13 residues. Written as DNA, the CDR3 is TGTGCCAGCAGCCCCAGCGGGTCAGAGACCCAGTACTTC. It encodes CASSPSGSETQYF.

This chain links TRBV3-1 (or the pseudogene TRBV3-2) with TRBJ1-1; D gene ambiguous. The CDR3 is 13 residues long. Trimming stripped 0 bases from V and 8 bases from J, with 10 bases between. From germline, CDR1 is LGHDT and CDR2 YNNKEL (reference sequence). CDR3 DNA: TGTGCCAGCAGCCAAGATGTTGGAGGGGAAGCTTTCTTT. Its translation is CASSQDVGGEAFF.

The rearrangement joins TRBV4-3 to TRBJ1-3; possible D gene TRBD1, 5 bases. The CDR3 is made up of 17 amino acids. The ends were cut back, 0 bases at V and 3 bases at J, with 15 bases in the middle. In germline, CDR1 is LGHNA, CDR2 YSLEER. CDR3 sequence reads: CASSQDLAGQGGNTIYF. CDR3 sequence (DNA): TGCGCCAGCAGCCAAGATCTTGCAGGGCAGGGTGGAAACACCATATATTTT.

The chain couples TRBV11-1 to TRBJ1-4, with D uncertain. The V and J ends lost 5 bases and 8 bases respectively, with 15 bases between them. CDR1 and CDR2 (germline): SGHAT, FQDESV (reference sequence). The CDR3 has 14 residues. The CDR3 reads CASSNRPSIEKLFF. The CDR3, as DNA: TGTGCCAGCAGCAACAGACCGTCAATAGAAAAACTGTTTTTT.

The chain recombines TRBV9 with TRBJ1-6; no clear D. This CDR3 spans 15 amino acids. The germline CDR1 and CDR2 sequences are SGDLS and YYNGEE. Trimming left V 2 bases short and J 9 bases short, with 15 bases between. CDR3 loop: CASSVEMGNTSPLHF. The CDR3 nucleotides read TGTGCCAGCAGCGTGGAGATGGGGAATACTTCACCCCTCCACTTT.

The rearrangement joins TRBV2 to TRBJ2-6; D is perhaps TRBD1 (5 bases). CDR3 length equals 13 residues. Trimming left V 6 bases short and J 3 bases short, with 6 bases between. Germline CDR1 and CDR2: SNHLY and FYNNEI. CDR3 coding DNA: TGTGCCAGCAGGGACAATGGGGCCAACGTCCTGACTTTC. This translates into CASRDNGANVLTF.

The chain has TRBV6-1 and TRBJ1-4, with 12 bases identical to TRBD1. Germline CDR1 reads MNHNS; CDR2 reads SASEGT. The CDR3 contains 18 residues. The ends lost 4 bases at V and 8 bases at J; junction bases unmatched: 14. This CDR3 is CASSGSRGQGARWEKLFF. The CDR3 DNA reads TGTGCCAGCAGTGGAAGTCGGGGACAGGGGGCTCGGTGGGAAAAACTGTTTTTT.

The V and J genes are TRBV6-8 and TRBJ1-1; possibly TRBD1 for D (5 bases). The germline V and J ends were trimmed by 3 bases and 1 base, with 15 bases remaining between them. Germline CDR1 MNHGY, CDR2 SAAAGT. The CDR3 spans 16 residues. The CDR3 loop is CASSYNIHRKNTEAFF. The CDR3 DNA reads TGTGCCAGCAGTTATAATATACACAGGAAGAACACTGAAGCTTTCTTT.

A word on this clone: The junction departs from the called germline gene at one end, perhaps through a read error. This sequence joins TRBV7-7 and TRBJ2-5; possibly TRBD1 for D (6 bases). Germline V gene lookup returns CDR1 SSHAT and CDR2 FNYEAQ (reference sequence). The length of the CDR3 is 15 residues. The CDR3 region is CASSLGGRPQETQYF. The DNA of the CDR3 is TGTGCTAGCAGCTTAGGGGGACGGCCCCAAGAGACCCAGTACTTC.

This clone was seen just once. The chain links TRBV5-1 to TRBJ2-7; 16 bases are shared with TRBD2. The V and J ends lost 5 bases and 3 bases, in that order; junction bases with no gene match: 2. CDR3 length equals 15 residues. Germline-derived CDR1 and CDR2 are SGHRS and YFSETQ. CDR3 DNA: TGCGCCAGCAGGGGGACTAGCGGGAGGGACTACGAGCAGTACTTC. Translated: CASRGTSGRDYEQYF. Filled out from reference TRBV5-1 and TRBJ2-7, the complete variable domain reads KAGVTQTPRYLIKTRGQQVTLSCSPISGHRSVSWYQQTPGQGLQFLFEYFSETQRNKGNFPGRFSGRQFSNSRSEMNVSTLELGDSALYLCASRGTSGRDYEQYFGPGTRLTVT.

The chain recombines TRBV27 with TRBJ2-5; TRBD1 matches 8 bases. Losses at the gene ends were 4 bases for V and 5 bases for J; bases not matched to a gene: 9. The CDR3 length is 15 residues. The germline gives CDR1 MNHEY, CDR2 SMNVEV (reference sequence). The CDR3 nucleotides read TGTGCCAGCAGTTCATCAGGGGGCGCGGGGGAGACCCAGTACTTC. This translates into CASSSSGGAGETQYF.

The chain links TRBV25-1 to TRBJ1-2; 8 bases fit TRBD1. The CDR3 has 15 residues. J was trimmed by 4 bases and V by 5 bases; bases with no gene match: 9. CDR1 and CDR2 from the germline V gene are MGHDK and SYGVNS. The CDR3 DNA is TGTGCCAGCAGTCTGGACAGGGCTGATTTCTATGGCTACACCTTC. Its translation is CASSLDRADFYGYTF.

The V gene is TRBV5-1, the J gene TRBJ1-6; 11 nucleotides line up with TRBD1. V dropped 6 bases and J dropped 7; count of bases not matched to a gene: 6. The CDR3 loop spans 15 amino acids. Per the germline V gene, CDR1 is SGHRS and CDR2 is YFSETQ. Written as DNA, the CDR3 is TGCGCCAGCACCCCGGACAGGGGGCTGAATTCACCCCTCCACTTT. This gives the protein CASTPDRGLNSPLHF.

V and J are TRBV19 and TRBJ2-7; no clear D gene. V gave up 5 bases and J gave up 4 bases, with 9 bases separating them. CDR1 LNHDA and CDR2 SQIVND come from the germline V gene (reference sequence). This CDR3 has 12 residues. CDR3 protein: CASSSSTYEQYF. CDR3 sequence (DNA): TGTGCCAGTAGTTCCTCGACGTACGAGCAGTACTTC. Together with reference TRBV19 and TRBJ2-7, the CDR3 gives the full variable domain: DGGITQSPKYLFRKEGQNVTLSCEQNLNHDAMYWYRQDPGQGLRLIYYSQIVNDFQKGDIAEGYSVSREKKESFPLTVTSAQKNPTAFYLCASSSSTYEQYFGPGTRLTVT.

The V gene is TRBV2, the J gene TRBJ2-5, with 9 nucleotides matching TRBD2. Germline V CDR1 and CDR2: SNHLY, FYNNEI. V dropped 3 bases and J dropped 5; count of bases not matched to a gene: 7. The CDR3 consists of 15 residues. Written as DNA, the CDR3 is TGTGCCAGCAGTGACGGCGGGAGGGGATTGGAGACCCAGTACTTC. Translation: CASSDGGRGLETQYF.

This chain links TRBV6-5 with TRBJ1-1; no definite D call. Between the trimmed V and J ends, which lost 6 bases and 7 bases, there was a span of 15 bases. The CDR3 loop spans 13 amino acids. Germline CDR1 reads MNHEY; CDR2 reads SVGAGI. In nucleotides, the CDR3 is TGTGCCAGCAGGGCGCCTAAAGTTCGTGAAGCTTTCTTT. Protein sequence: CASRAPKVREAFF.

The chain is built from TRBV5-8 and TRBJ1-1; D is uncertain. CDR3 length equals 16 residues. Germline assignment: CDR1 SGHTS and CDR2 YDEGEE. Trimming stripped 0 bases from V and 1 base from J, with 13 bases between. The CDR3 loop is CASSLGGFGPNTEAFF. CDR3 nucleotide sequence: TGTGCCAGCAGCTTGGGGGGATTCGGGCCGAACACTGAAGCTTTCTTT.

The chain joins TRBV28 to TRBJ2-3; D not certain. This CDR3 is built from 15 residues. The V and J ends lost 2 bases and 1 base respectively, with 10 bases between them. From germline, CDR1 is MDHEN and CDR2 SYDVKM. CDR3 region: CASSLPAYRTDTQYF. DNA of the CDR3: TGTGCCAGCAGTTTACCAGCGTACCGCACAGATACGCAGTATTTT. The variable domain in full, completed from reference TRBV28 and TRBJ2-3, reads DVKVTQSSRYLVKRTGEKVFLECVQDMDHENMFWYRQDPGLGLRLIYFSYDVKMKEKGDIPEGYSVSREKKERFSLILESASTNQTSMYLCASSLPAYRTDTQYFGPGTRLTVL.